The 30 T cell receptor beta chains given below trace back to one sample, sequenced in a study of CD8 T cells in Susac syndrome. An input of about 0.5 to 1 ug of RNA was subjected to reverse transcription using random hexamers. Using its own MiXCR run on the immunoSEQ multiplex PCR reads, TCRdb lists one record per CDR3 protein. In the table there are more than 120,000 distinct CDR3 sequences, roughly 94% of which are singletons. Sequenced sample: CD4+ T cells from PBMCs. The receptors come from a human donor in good health.

The gene calls are TRBV6-6 and TRBJ2-3; D uncertain. CDR1 and CDR2 from the germline V gene are MNHNY and SVGAGI (reference sequence). This CDR3 contains 16 residues. V gave up 0 bases and J gave up 5 bases, with 15 bases separating them. CDR3 bases: TGTGCCAGCAGTTACTCCGAGCGCTTCCACGGAGATACGCAGTATTTT. Amino acids: CASSYSERFHGDTQYF.

The CDR3 spells CSGGLAGVTDTQYF. CDR3 bases: TGCAGCGGGGGACTAGCGGGCGTCACAGATACGCAGTATTTT. V usage is TRBV29-1 and J usage is TRBJ2-3; 12 bases agree with TRBD2. The CDR3 is 14 amino acids. The germline V gene has CDR1 SQVTM and CDR2 ANQGSEA. The trim removed 7 bases at V and 2 bases at J, leaving 4 bases unmatched.

The chain combines TRBV7-2 with TRBJ2-3; 8 bases map to TRBD2. The germline CDR1 and CDR2 sequences are SGHTA and FQGNSA. This CDR3 region has 16 residues. Trimming at V came to 5 bases and at J to 5 bases, leaving 12 bases not matched to a gene. CDR3 sequence: CASSLGRTSRGDTQYF. For the CDR3, the DNA is TGTGCCAGCAGCCTCGGAAGGACTAGCCGGGGAGATACGCAGTATTTT.

This clonotype has just one count. The chain carries TRBV25-1 and TRBJ2-7; 11 bases map to TRBD2. CDR1 is MGHDK and CDR2 is SYGVNS in the germline V gene. The V gene end was trimmed by 1 base and the J gene end by 5 bases; junction bases not matched to a gene: 4. This CDR3 is built from 15 residues. CDR3 in amino acids: CASSESIAGGNEQYF. The CDR3 DNA sequence: TGTGCCAGCAGTGAATCGATAGCGGGAGGGAACGAGCAGTACTTC.

V is TRBV2 and J is TRBJ1-4, with 11 bases aligning to TRBD1. Germline CDR1 is SNHLY and CDR2 is FYNNEI. V shed 5 bases, J shed 7 bases, and the junction held 6 bases outside the gene matches. This CDR3 region has 15 residues. The CDR3 nucleotides are TGTGCCAGCAGTTGGACAGGGGGCTGGAGTGAAAAACTGTTTTTT. As protein: CASSWTGGWSEKLFF.

The chain has TRBV20-1 and TRBJ2-4; TRBD2 matches 12 bases. V was pared by 6 bases and J by 0 bases, with 6 bases of the junction left unmatched. CDR1 DFQATT and CDR2 SNEGSKA come from the germline V gene (reference sequence). The CDR3 sequence is 16 residues long. CDR3: CSARTSGDLAKNIQYF. The CDR3 DNA follows: TGCAGTGCCCGGACTAGCGGGGATCTAGCCAAAAACATTCAGTACTTC.

The chain is built from TRBV7-8 and TRBJ1-3; a possible D gene is TRBD1 (5 bases). V lost 3 bases and J lost 3, with 6 bases in between. There are 13 residues in the CDR3. Germline CDR1 reads SGHVS; CDR2 reads FQNEAQ. Here the CDR3 DNA reads TGTGCCAGCAGCTTCAGGGATGGAAACACCATATATTTT. Translating gives CASSFRDGNTIYF.

The V gene is TRBV5-1, the J gene TRBJ2-3; D may be TRBD1 or TRBD2 (5 bases each). The CDR3 consists of 16 residues. V was clipped by 5 bases and J by 1 base, with 17 bases between them. Germline CDR1 is SGHRS and CDR2 is YFSETQ. In DNA, the CDR3 is TGCGCCAGCAGTCCGAGAAACGGGGCGGGCACAGATACGCAGTATTTT. Its translation is CASSPRNGAGTDTQYF.

V is TRBV3-1 and J is TRBJ2-7; D gene ambiguous. Germline V gives CDR1 LGHDT, CDR2 YNNKEL (reference sequence). V was pared by 0 bases and J by 9 bases, with 12 bases between. CDR3 length equals 13 residues. The CDR3 spells CASSQDRALRQYF. The CDR3 DNA is TGTGCCAGCAGCCAAGACCGGGCCCTTCGGCAGTACTTC.

This chain links TRBV2 with TRBJ1-5; D not resolved. This CDR3 is 15 amino acids long. CDR1 is SNHLY, CDR2 FYNNEI, per germline. The V end lost 4 bases, the J end lost 0 bases, and 10 bases lay between the germline ends. CDR3 residues: CASSAGRTSNQPQHF. The DNA of the CDR3 is TGTGCCAGCAGTGCCGGGCGGACTAGCAATCAGCCCCAGCATTTT.

This clonotype was seen only once. CDR3 nucleotide sequence: TGTGCTAGTGGTTTGGAGCTCCCCGGGGATACGCAGTATTTT. Its protein product is CASGLELPGDTQYF. The J gene is TRBJ2-3, the V gene TRBV12-5; D gene unclear. Looked up from germline, CDR1 is LGHNT and CDR2 is FRNRAP. Between the trimmed V and J ends, which lost 1 base and 6 bases, there was a span of 11 bases. The CDR3 sequence is 14 residues long.

V usage is TRBV18 and J usage is TRBJ2-5, with D possibly matching TRBD1 (6 bases). Per the germline V gene, CDR1 is KGHSH and CDR2 is LQKENI. The CDR3 loop spans 14 amino acids. V was shortened by 6 bases and J by 5 bases, with 16 bases between the two germline ends. CDR3 DNA: TGTGCCAGCTCGCAGGGGAGTTCGCGGGAGACCCAGTACTTC. Protein product: CASSQGSSRETQYF.

V usage is TRBV3-1 and J usage is TRBJ1-2, with a tentative D call TRBD1 (5 bases). CDR1 LGHDT and CDR2 YNNKEL come from the germline V gene (reference sequence). There are 15 residues in the CDR3. V lost 3 bases and J 4 bases, leaving 15 bases between the germline ends. CDR3 in DNA: TGTGCCAGCAGCCACCCCGAGGCAGGGTCCTATGGCTACACCTTC. It codes for CASSHPEAGSYGYTF.

CDR3 nucleotide sequence: TGTGCCAGCAGCGTAGAGGGACAGGGGGCGTATGGCTACACCTTC. This sequence encodes CASSVEGQGAYGYTF. The J gene is TRBJ1-2, the V gene TRBV9; TRBD1 matches at 12 bases. V trimming: 0 bases; J trimming: 5 bases; junction bases outside the gene matches: 2. CDR3 length equals 15 residues. CDR1 is SGDLS and CDR2 is YYNGEE in the germline V gene.

Written as DNA, the CDR3 is TGTGCCAGCAGCGTAGCGGCCGTTCCGGGACAGAATGAGCAGTTCTTC. Translation: CASSVAAVPGQNEQFF. The chain combines TRBV9 with TRBJ2-1; TRBD1 aligns across 7 bases. V lost 0 bases to trimming and J lost 7 bases; unmatched junction nucleotides: 10. This CDR3 comprises 16 residues. Germline values: CDR1 SGDLS, CDR2 YYNGEE.

J is TRBJ2-5 and V is TRBV12-3 or TRBV12-4; D not certain. The germline V and J ends were trimmed by 5 bases and 4 bases, with 11 bases remaining between them. The CDR3 extends over 13 amino acids. CDR3 sequence: CASSRTEGETQYF. The CDR3 DNA sequence: TGTGCCAGCAGTCGGACCGAAGGAGAGACCCAGTACTTC.

The V call is TRBV15, the J call TRBJ2-3, with no clear D. V was clipped by 0 bases and J by 0 bases, with 13 bases between them. The germline CDR1 and CDR2 sequences are LNHNV and YYDKDF (reference sequence). The CDR3 totals 17 residues. The CDR3 bases are TGTGCCACCAGCAGAGATGAGGCAGGCTCTAGCACAGATACGCAGTATTTT. Protein sequence: CATSRDEAGSSTDTQYF.

This sequence joins TRBV29-1 and TRBJ2-1; 8 bases match TRBD2. The V gene's germline CDR1 is SQVTM and CDR2 ANQGSEA. The CDR3 is 14 residues long. V shed 5 bases and J 6 bases; nucleotides not matched to a gene: 9. The CDR3, as DNA: TGCAGCGTTTCTGTAAGCGGGAGTTTCAATGAGCAGTTCTTC. It encodes CSVSVSGSFNEQFF.

The CDR3 DNA reads as TGTGCCAGCAGCTTAGCCCTAGCCCCAGATACGCAGTATTTT. Translation gives CASSLALAPDTQYF. The rearrangement joins TRBV7-3 to TRBJ2-3; tentative D call: TRBD2 (5 bases). V dropped 2 bases and J dropped 4 bases, with 10 bases sitting between them. This CDR3 is built from 14 residues. In germline, CDR1 is SGHTA, CDR2 FQGTGA.

Here the CDR3 DNA reads TGCGCCAGCAGGACTGGGACAACCTACGAGCAGTACTTC. Amino acids: CASRTGTTYEQYF. This chain connects TRBV5-1 to TRBJ2-7; tentative D call: TRBD1 (6 bases). Germline V gene sequence: CDR1 SGHRS, CDR2 YFSETQ. The CDR3 extends over 13 amino acids. Trimming removed 5 bases from V and 2 bases from J, with 11 bases in between.

J is TRBJ2-5 and V is TRBV25-1; perhaps D is TRBD1 or TRBD2 (6 bases each). Germline V CDR1 and CDR2: MGHDK, SYGVNS. Between the trimmed V and J ends, which lost 4 bases and 4 bases, there was a span of 16 bases. The CDR3 runs to 15 residues. The CDR3 region is CASSGALGGRETQYF. Here the CDR3 DNA reads TGTGCCAGCAGTGGAGCTTTGGGGGGCAGAGAGACCCAGTACTTC.

The CDR3 loop is CASSLGGTPVKQYF. Written as DNA, the CDR3 is TGTGCCAGCAGCTTAGGTGGTACACCCGTCAAGCAGTACTTC. The J gene is TRBJ2-7, the V gene TRBV7-9; no clear D gene. Trimming stripped 1 base from V and 8 bases from J, with 15 bases between. Germline V gene lookup returns CDR1 SEHNR and CDR2 FQNEAQ (reference sequence). The CDR3 has 14 amino acids.

The rearrangement uses TRBV3-1 and TRBJ1-1; the match to TRBD1 covers 8 bases. Germline loops: CDR1 LGHDT, CDR2 YNNKEL (reference sequence). This CDR3 region has 13 residues. After removal of 3 bases from V and 8 bases from J, the junction contained 5 bases not matched to a gene. CDR3 nucleotide sequence: TGTGCCAGCAGCCACCTGGACAGGGCCGAAGCTTTCTTT. Its translation: CASSHLDRAEAFF.

The chain uses TRBV4-2 and TRBJ1-2; D gene ambiguous. V lost 0 bases and J lost 2, with 13 bases in between. This CDR3 spans 16 amino acids. The germline CDR1 and CDR2 sequences are LGHNA and YNFKEQ. The CDR3: CASSQDLGDRNYGYTF. The CDR3 DNA sequence: TGTGCCAGCAGCCAAGATCTCGGAGACCGCAACTATGGCTACACCTTC.

This chain links TRBV5-4 with TRBJ2-2, with 10 positions matching TRBD1. The CDR3 sequence is 15 residues long. Trimming at V came to 4 bases and at J to 5 bases, leaving 5 bases not matched to a gene. CDR1 is SGHNT, CDR2 YYREEE, per germline (reference sequence). CDR3 nucleotide sequence: TGTGCCAGCAGCCCCAGACAGGGGGCAACCGGGGAGCTGTTTTTT. Amino acid sequence: CASSPRQGATGELFF.

This chain uses TRBV3-1 with TRBJ2-7; D is unresolved. Germline V gene sequence: CDR1 LGHDT, CDR2 YNNKEL (reference sequence). This CDR3 has 12 amino acids. V was shortened by 1 base and J by 6 bases, with 7 bases between the two germline ends. The CDR3: CASSQVRSEQYF. Written as DNA, the CDR3 is TGTGCCAGCAGCCAAGTTCGAAGCGAGCAGTACTTC.

V and J are TRBV5-4 and TRBJ1-1, with D tentatively TRBD1 (5 bases). Looked up from germline, CDR1 is SGHNT and CDR2 is YYREEE (reference sequence). Trimming cost V 4 bases and J 3 bases, with 19 bases left between them. The CDR3 runs to 16 residues. Here the CDR3 reads CASSTARRGADTEAFF. Here the CDR3 DNA reads TGTGCCAGCAGCACTGCTAGGAGGGGCGCGGACACTGAAGCTTTCTTT.

The chain employs TRBV15 and TRBJ2-7; 9 bases are a match to TRBD1. Germline-derived CDR1 and CDR2 are LNHNV and YYDKDF (reference sequence). J lost 5 bases, V lost 4 bases, and 9 bases had no gene match. This CDR3 contains 15 residues. The CDR3 coding sequence is TGTGCCACCAGCACCCCGGGACAGGGAGTCAACGAGCAGTACTTC. Amino acid sequence: CATSTPGQGVNEQYF. Supplemented by reference TRBV15 and TRBJ2-7, the full variable domain reads DAMVIQNPRYQVTQFGKPVTLSCSQTLNHNVMYWYQQKSSQAPKLLFHYYDKDFNNEADTPDNFQSRRPNTSFCFLDIRSPGLGDTAMYLCATSTPGQGVNEQYFGPGTRLTVT.

J is TRBJ1-1 and V is TRBV6-1, with TRBD1 identical over 9 bases. Germline CDR1 and CDR2: MNHNS and SASEGT. Germline trimming cut 6 bases from V and 2 bases from J; bases unmatched to any gene: 4. The length of the CDR3 is 14 residues. The CDR3 nucleotides are TGTGCCAGCAGGACAGGGGGAACAAACACTGAAGCTTTCTTT. This translates into CASRTGGTNTEAFF.

The chain links TRBV7-9 to TRBJ1-1, with D hard to call. The germline V gene has CDR1 SEHNR and CDR2 FQNEAQ (reference sequence). V was pared by 7 bases and J by 0 bases, with 12 bases between. The CDR3 is 14 amino acids. The CDR3 sequence: CASKIGRMNTEAFF. CDR3 nucleotides: TGTGCCAGCAAAATCGGCCGGATGAACACTGAAGCTTTCTTT.